The rows below give T cell receptor beta chains drawn from one sample of a study of cytomegalovirus exposure and HLA in healthy donors. Generated by immunoSEQ multiplex PCR, the TCRdb table keeps only in-frame clones and is missing some. The profile shows just over 200,000 clones, 65% to 85% of them singletons. The sequencing input was PBMCs. The receptors derive from a man aged 45-60 years in good health and CMV-seronegative. Both conserved end residues are part of each CDR3. Each record gives: J gene, clone size, D gene, V gene, CDR3 protein, CDR3 DNA. The D gene is left open where the match is weak. A row's size may be missing; if present it is once, few, many or a size class.

>TRBJ1-1|.|.|TRBV6-5
CASSYQQLNTEAFF
TGTGCCAGCAGTTATCAACAACTGAACACTGAAGCTTTCTTT
>TRBJ2-3|.|.|TRBV7-9
CASSLGEVSTDTQYF
TGTGCCAGCAGCTTAGGGGAGGTTAGCACAGATACGCAGTATTTT
>TRBJ1-2|few|TRBD1|TRBV6-1
CASSEGSDRGAYGYTF
TGTGCCAGCAGTGAAGGTTCGGACAGGGGGGCCTATGGCTACACCTTC
>TRBJ1-5|.|TRBD1|TRBV9
CASSPTGGNQPQHF
TGTGCCAGCAGCCCGACAGGGGGTAACCAGCCCCAGCATTTT
>TRBJ1-3|.|.|TRBV7-9
CASSLGDSGNTIYF
TGTGCCAGCAGCTTGGGCGACTCTGGAAACACCATATATTTT
>TRBJ1-4|.|.|TRBV30
CAWSEGGFWEKLFF
TGTGCCTGGAGTGAGGGAGGGTTTTGGGAAAAACTGTTTTTT
>TRBJ1-2|.|.|TRBV19
CASRRTGLQRYGYTF
TGTGCCAGTAGGCGAACAGGGCTCCAAAGGTATGGCTACACCTTC
>TRBJ2-7|few|TRBD1|TRBV28
CASSYRGRSSYEQYF
TGTGCCAGCAGTTACAGGGGAAGGAGCTCCTACGAGCAGTACTTC
>TRBJ2-6|.|TRBD1|TRBV5-6
CASIRDRGAGANVLTF
TGTGCCAGCATAAGGGACAGGGGAGCTGGGGCCAACGTCCTGACTTTC
>TRBJ1-3|.|.|TRBV9
CASSALARGSGNTIYF
TGTGCCAGCAGCGCCTTGGCTCGGGGGAGCGGAAACACCATATATTTT
>TRBJ1-5|.|.|TRBV6-6
CASSYHGAGDNQPQHF
TGTGCCAGCAGTTACCACGGAGCCGGAGACAATCAGCCCCAGCATTTT
>TRBJ2-3|once|.|TRBV27
CATYFLDTQYF
TGTGCCACCTACTTTTTAGATACGCAGTATTTT
>TRBJ2-1|.|TRBD1|TRBV4-1
CASSQDWQRDSSYNEQFF
TGCGCCAGCAGCCAAGATTGGCAACGGGACAGCTCCTACAATGAGCAGTTCTTC
>TRBJ1-5|.|TRBD1|TRBV7-8
CASSLARQGTMGNQPQHF
TGTGCCAGCAGCTTAGCACGACAGGGGACGATGGGCAATCAGCCCCAGCATTTT
>TRBJ2-7|.|TRBD2|TRBV7-2
CASSPTSGKAPYEQYF
TGTGCCAGCAGCCCGACTAGCGGGAAAGCTCCATACGAGCAGTACTTC
>TRBJ1-2|.|.|TRBV6-1
CASSEPLLLYGYTF
TGTGCCAGCAGTGAACCGCTTTTACTTTATGGCTACACCTTC
>TRBJ2-3|.|TRBD1|TRBV28
CASSRTGVADTQYF
TGTGCCAGCAGTCGTACAGGGGTCGCAGATACGCAGTATTTT
>TRBJ2-4|once|TRBD2|TRBV5-1
CASSPKGTSGRSAIQYF
TGCGCCAGCAGCCCGAAAGGGACTAGCGGGAGGTCGGCCATTCAGTACTTC
>TRBJ2-5|.|.|TRBV10-3
CAIKQQETQYF
TGTGCCATCAAACAACAAGAGACCCAGTACTTC
>TRBJ2-7|.|.|TRBV2
CASSEPRQDNSYEQYF
TGTGCCAGCAGTGAACCCCGACAGGACAACTCCTACGAGCAGTACTTC
>TRBJ2-7|.|.|TRBV7-6
CASSFSTGSYEQYF
TGTGCCAGCAGCTTTTCCACGGGGTCCTACGAGCAGTACTTC
>TRBJ2-5|once|.|TRBV12-5
CASGFGGPETQYF
TGTGCTAGTGGTTTCGGGGGGCCCGAGACCCAGTACTTC
>TRBJ2-7|.|TRBD1|TRBV28
CASSLGQGRYEQYF
TGTGCCAGCAGTTTGGGACAGGGCCGCTACGAGCAGTACTTC
>TRBJ1-4|once|.|TRBV18
CASSPPGRTDEKLFF
TGTGCCAGCTCACCCCCGGGACGGACAGATGAAAAACTGTTTTTT
>TRBJ2-5|once|TRBD2|TRBV30
CAWSRSGRPSKTQYF
TGTGCCTGGAGTAGGAGCGGGAGGCCCTCCAAGACCCAGTACTTC
>TRBJ1-1|.|TRBD1|TRBV9
CASSVEGASFTEAFF
TGTGCCAGCAGCGTCGAGGGGGCCTCTTTCACTGAAGCTTTCTTT
>TRBJ1-2|.|TRBD1|TRBV7-2
CASSTDRGRDGYTF
TGTGCCAGCAGCACAGACAGGGGGCGAGACGGCTACACCTTC
>TRBJ1-5|.|.|TRBV6-6
CASSYRTVTSNQPQHF
TGTGCCAGCAGTTACCGGACAGTAACTAGCAATCAGCCCCAGCATTTT
>TRBJ2-6|.|.|TRBV11-2
CASSLLFSGANGLTF
TGTGCCAGCAGCTTATTGTTCTCTGGGGCCAACGGCCTGACTTTC
>TRBJ2-3|.|.|TRBV7-6
CASSLNRDTQYF
TGTGCCAGCAGCTTAAACAGAGATACGCAGTATTTT